This T cell receptor beta chain was profiled in a study of beta chain features in type 1 diabetes. Overall study context: Regarding age, gender and cell yields, patients proved similar to healthy donors. The study, taken as a whole, reports: When Type 1 diabetes patients were examined, their TCRB CDR3s proved moderately but significantly shorter in all four CD4+ subsets.

Purities over 95% were achieved in all sorted populations. Turning to this clone: What it binds is unknown.

Expressed TCRB transcripts were sequenced because the isolated RNA had all been reverse transcribed beforehand. Repertoires were generated with immunoSEQ multiplex PCR, while TCRdb's copy carries only in-frame clones and drops some. The sample yields about 900,000 clones, 15% to 20% seen once. This CDR3 has 13 residues. Germline lookup yields CDR1 KGHSH and CDR2 LQKENI. The J segment lost 4 bases and the V segment lost 6 bases, leaving 5 bases of the junction unmatched. Input material: naive CD4+ T cells from blood. V usage is TRBV18 and J usage is TRBJ1-2, with 7 bases lining up with TRBD1. This sequence originates from a woman aged 18-29 years in good health. The CDR3 protein is CASSIGTAYGYTF. The CDR3 coding sequence is TGTGCCAGCTCCATAGGGACAGCCTATGGCTACACCTTC.